This TCR beta chain is drawn from a study of blood T cells in healthy people across ages. As for the study in general: Template switching retrieved approximately one barcoded beta molecule for each two T cells. Study-level points and caveats: The recorded TCR beta diversity per million T cells decreased in a roughly linear manner with age. Not knowing donor CMV status may have confounded expanded clonotype changes.

The germline V and J ends were trimmed by 7 bases and 7 bases, with 19 bases remaining between them. CDR1 is SNHLY, CDR2 FYNNEI, per germline. This CDR3 has 15 amino acids. Primers used in a second PCR of about 6 to 11 cycles were a sample-barcoded 5' primer and a J-beta primer mix. TCRdb redid the calling of the 5' RACE reads with MiXCR, one entry per CDR3 protein. The profile shows hundreds of thousands of distinct CDR3 sequences, around two fifths of them singletons. Isolating PBMCs gave at least 6.5 million of these cells per sample. As concerns this clonotype: What it binds is not known.

This receptor was identified in a man in his 60s in good health. Sample: blood. The chain links TRBV2 to TRBJ1-4; D ambiguous. CDR3 sequence: CASKSDFEAREKLFF. CDR3 DNA: TGTGCCAGCAAGTCGGACTTTGAGGCCCGTGAAAAACTGTTTTTT.